These 12 T cell receptor beta chains came from one sample sequenced in a study of blood T cell repertoires in COVID-19 (dated by TCRdb to 2019 to 2021). Libraries were built with the immunoSEQ multiplex PCR assay. Entries here come from immuneACCESS through TCRdb and include only in-frame sequences with V and J called. Some clones fail to appear in such tables; in the studies checked, an unresolved V gene covers under half of the shortfall, and the cause of the remainder is unknown. The sample profile shows roughly 140,000 clones; approximately 87% of them were found once. The top ten clonotypes cover approximately 1.2% of the sample. The sequenced sample consisted of PBMCs or T cells enriched from blood (not recorded which). The receptors come from a woman between 25 and 40 years old with acute COVID-19.

The chain recombines TRBV27 with TRBJ2-7; D gene uncertain. CDR3 length equals 12 residues. V was clipped by 5 bases and J by 0 bases, with 5 bases between them. CDR1 is MNHEY and CDR2 is SMNVEV in the germline V gene (reference sequence). In DNA, the CDR3 is TGTGCCAGCAGTCGTAGCTCCTACGAGCAGTACTTC. Encoded protein: CASSRSSYEQYF.

The rearrangement uses TRBV28 and TRBJ1-3; D is ambiguous. Germline CDR1 MDHEN, CDR2 SYDVKM. This CDR3 contains 13 residues. Trimming cost V 8 bases and J 6 bases, with 14 bases left between them. CDR3 sequence (DNA): TGTGCCAGCGAATCCACAGCTGAAAACACCATATATTTT. Translation: CASESTAENTIYF. The whole variable domain, filled in from reference TRBV28 and TRBJ1-3, reads DVKVTQSSRYLVKRTGEKVFLECVQDMDHENMFWYRQDPGLGLRLIYFSYDVKMKEKGDIPEGYSVSREKKERFSLILESASTNQTSMYLCASESTAENTIYFGEGSWLTVV.

The V call is TRBV28, the J call TRBJ1-2; TRBD1 matches 8 bases. The CDR3 totals 17 residues. V was clipped by 3 bases and J by 4 bases; unmatched bases: 13. Germline-derived CDR1 and CDR2 are MDHEN and SYDVKM. This CDR3 reads CASSLVNTGQVLYGYTF. Here the CDR3 DNA reads TGTGCCAGCAGTTTGGTCAACACGGGACAGGTCCTCTATGGCTACACCTTC.

The chain carries TRBV6-2 or TRBV6-3 and TRBJ2-6; possibly TRBD1 for D (6 bases). CDR1 and CDR2 (germline): MNHEY, SVGEGT. Trimming left V 5 bases short and J 1 base short, with 9 bases between. This CDR3 is built from 15 residues. The CDR3 DNA is TGTGCCAGCAGTATACAGGGTTCTGGGGCCAACGTCCTGACTTTC. Translated, it gives CASSIQGSGANVLTF.

The rearrangement uses TRBV28 and TRBJ1-5, with D perhaps TRBD1 (5 bases). V gave up 5 bases and J gave up 2 bases, with 13 bases separating them. Germline loops: CDR1 MDHEN, CDR2 SYDVKM. The CDR3 is made up of 15 amino acids. Here the CDR3 reads CASSTGGRGNQPQHF. CDR3 coding DNA: TGTGCCAGCAGTACCGGGGGTCGGGGCAATCAGCCCCAGCATTTT.

This rearrangement joins TRBV27 to TRBJ1-4; 7 positions match TRBD1. Unmatched junction bases numbered 6, after V lost 4 bases and J lost 7 bases. The CDR3 runs 14 residues. Germline lookup yields CDR1 MNHEY and CDR2 SMNVEV (reference sequence). CDR3 region: CASSSDRVTEKLFF. CDR3 DNA: TGTGCCAGCAGTTCTGACAGGGTGACTGAAAAACTGTTTTTT.

In DNA form, the CDR3 reads TGTGCCACCAGTTCCTCGCGGTTCGCTTCCTACGAGCAGTACTTC. Its translation: CATSSSRFASYEQYF. V gene TRBV24-1 combines with J gene TRBJ2-7; D is ambiguous. V dropped 6 bases and J dropped 1 base, with 15 bases sitting between them. The length of the CDR3 is 15 residues. Germline assignment: CDR1 KGHDR and CDR2 SFDVKD.

This chain links TRBV28 with TRBJ1-5, with D tentatively TRBD1 (5 bases). The germline V gene has CDR1 MDHEN and CDR2 SYDVKM. V lost 6 bases to trimming and J lost 4 bases, with 19 bases between them. CDR3 length: 16 residues. The CDR3 DNA reads TGTGCCAGCAGGACAGAAACTTTGTCGTGGAATCAGCCCCAGCATTTT. This gives the protein CASRTETLSWNQPQHF.

The chain carries TRBV7-2 and TRBJ2-1; D gene unclear. CDR1 and CDR2 from the germline V gene are SGHTA and FQGNSA. The CDR3 totals 13 residues. V dropped 1 base and J dropped 8 bases, with 9 bases sitting between them. CDR3 residues: CASSLESGYEQFF. In nucleotides, the CDR3 is TGTGCCAGCAGCTTAGAATCAGGTTATGAGCAGTTCTTC.

The J gene is TRBJ1-1, the V gene TRBV15; D call uncertain. CDR1 LNHNV and CDR2 YYDKDF come from the germline V gene (reference sequence). The V end was cut by 0 bases, the J end by 1 base, with 15 bases between. This CDR3 has 17 residues. The CDR3: CATSRDLVPSTNTEAFF. The CDR3 DNA reads as TGTGCCACCAGCAGAGATTTGGTACCTTCTACGAACACTGAAGCTTTCTTT.

The chain links TRBV19 to TRBJ2-1; possible D gene TRBD2, 6 bases. The germline V and J ends were trimmed by 5 bases and 3 bases, with 14 bases remaining between them. Germline lookup yields CDR1 LNHDA and CDR2 SQIVND (reference sequence). The CDR3 is made up of 15 amino acids. The CDR3 nucleotides read TGTGCCAGTAGTGGAGCTAGCGACGGCTACAATGAGCAGTTCTTC. Residues: CASSGASDGYNEQFF. Looking up the rest from reference TRBV19 and TRBJ2-1 gives the full variable domain: DGGITQSPKYLFRKEGQNVTLSCEQNLNHDAMYWYRQDPGQGLRLIYYSQIVNDFQKGDIAEGYSVSREKKESFPLTVTSAQKNPTAFYLCASSGASDGYNEQFFGPGTRLTVL.

This clone was seen a handful of times. The chain employs TRBV4-1 and TRBJ2-7; D possibly corresponds to TRBD1 (6 bases). From germline, CDR1 is MGHRA and CDR2 YSYEKL. V shed 2 bases and J shed 2 bases, with 13 bases lying between them. The CDR3 has 15 residues. The CDR3 loop is CASSQSQGNAYEQYF. The CDR3 DNA is TGCGCCAGCAGCCAATCACAGGGTAACGCCTACGAGCAGTACTTC.